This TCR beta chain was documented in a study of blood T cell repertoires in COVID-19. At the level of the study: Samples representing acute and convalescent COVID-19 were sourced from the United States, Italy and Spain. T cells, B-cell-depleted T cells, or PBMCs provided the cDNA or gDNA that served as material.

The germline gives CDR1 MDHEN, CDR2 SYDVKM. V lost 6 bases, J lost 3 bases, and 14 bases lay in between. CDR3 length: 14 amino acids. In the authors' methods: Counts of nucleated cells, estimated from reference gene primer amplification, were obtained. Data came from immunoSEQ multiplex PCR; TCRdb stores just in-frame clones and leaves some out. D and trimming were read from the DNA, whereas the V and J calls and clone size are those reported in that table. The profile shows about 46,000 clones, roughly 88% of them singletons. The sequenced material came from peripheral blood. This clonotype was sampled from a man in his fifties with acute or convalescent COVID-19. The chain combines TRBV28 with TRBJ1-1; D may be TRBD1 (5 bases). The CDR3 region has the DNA TGTGCCAGCAGCAGGGCCCAGGTTTACACTGAAGCTTTCTTT. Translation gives CASSRAQVYTEAFF.